This paragraph reports one T cell receptor beta chain. The sample comes from a study of cytomegalovirus exposure and HLA in healthy donors. The table came from immunoSEQ multiplex PCR; TCRdb's copy has only in-frame clones and leaves some out. Of around 300,000 clones detected, approximately 90% appear once; the ten largest clones hold approximately 0.94%. The CDR3 has 13 amino acids. V lost 4 bases and J lost 1, with 4 bases in between. CDR1 MDHEN and CDR2 SYDVKM come from the germline V gene. Sequenced material: PBMCs. V and J are TRBV28 and TRBJ2-2, with no clear D. The clonotype originates from a woman in her late teens or twenties in good health and CMV-seronegative. The CDR3 sequence is CASSYGNTGELFF. Here the CDR3 DNA reads TGTGCCAGCAGTTACGGGAACACCGGGGAGCTGTTTTTT.